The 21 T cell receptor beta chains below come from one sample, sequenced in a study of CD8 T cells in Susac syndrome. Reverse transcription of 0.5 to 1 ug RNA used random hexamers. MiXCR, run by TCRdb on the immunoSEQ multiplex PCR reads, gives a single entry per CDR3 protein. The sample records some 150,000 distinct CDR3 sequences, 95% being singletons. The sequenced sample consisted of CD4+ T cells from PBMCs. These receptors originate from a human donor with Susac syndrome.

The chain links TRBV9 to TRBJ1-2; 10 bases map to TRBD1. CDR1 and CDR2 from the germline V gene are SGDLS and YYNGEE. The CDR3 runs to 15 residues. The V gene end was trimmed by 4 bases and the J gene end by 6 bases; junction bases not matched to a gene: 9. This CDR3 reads CASSYRDRGFNGYTF. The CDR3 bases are TGTGCCAGCAGCTACCGGGACAGGGGCTTCAATGGCTACACCTTC.

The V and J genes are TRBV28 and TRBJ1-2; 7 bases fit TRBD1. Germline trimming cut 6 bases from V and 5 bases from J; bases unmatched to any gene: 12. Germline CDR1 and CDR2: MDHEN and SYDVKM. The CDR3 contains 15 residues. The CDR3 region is CASRPDEGGMYGYTF. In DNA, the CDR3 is TGTGCCAGCAGACCTGATGAAGGGGGCATGTATGGCTACACCTTC.

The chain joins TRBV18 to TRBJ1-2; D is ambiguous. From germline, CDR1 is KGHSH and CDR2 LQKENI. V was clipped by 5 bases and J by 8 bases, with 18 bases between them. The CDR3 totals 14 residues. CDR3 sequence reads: CASSEDRSGYGYTF. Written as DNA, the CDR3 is TGTGCCAGCTCAGAAGACCGGTCTGGTTACGGCTACACCTTC.

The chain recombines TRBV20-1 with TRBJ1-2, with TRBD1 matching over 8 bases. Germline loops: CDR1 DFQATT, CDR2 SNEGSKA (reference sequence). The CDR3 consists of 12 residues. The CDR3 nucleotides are TGCACCCCACGACCAGGGGGCTCAGGCTACACCTTC. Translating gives CTPRPGGSGYTF.

CDR3 sequence: CASSYPRGGSYNEQFF. In DNA, the CDR3 is TGTGCCAGCAGTTACCCGAGAGGGGGCTCCTACAATGAGCAGTTCTTC. V usage is TRBV6-6 and J usage is TRBJ2-1; tentatively, D is TRBD1 (6 bases). CDR1 is MNHNY, CDR2 SVGAGI, per germline (reference sequence). The CDR3 totals 16 residues. The ends were cut back, 2 bases at V and 0 bases at J, with 11 bases in the middle.

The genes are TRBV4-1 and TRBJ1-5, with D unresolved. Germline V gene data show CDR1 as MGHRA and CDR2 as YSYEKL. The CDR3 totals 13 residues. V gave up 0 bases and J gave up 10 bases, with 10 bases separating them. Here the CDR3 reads CASSQDVGPPQHF. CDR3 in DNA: TGCGCCAGCAGCCAAGATGTAGGGCCACCCCAGCATTTT.

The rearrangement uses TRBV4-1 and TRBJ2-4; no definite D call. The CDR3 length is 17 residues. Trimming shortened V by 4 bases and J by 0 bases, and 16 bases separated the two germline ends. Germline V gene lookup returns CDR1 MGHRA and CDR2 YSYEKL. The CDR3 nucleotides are TGCGCCAGCAGCCGCATTGGACCACTTTTAGCCAAAAACATTCAGTACTTC. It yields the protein CASSRIGPLLAKNIQYF.

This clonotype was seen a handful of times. The DNA of the CDR3 is TGTGCCAGCAGCCAGGGGACTGGCACAGATACGCAGTATTTT. Its protein is CASSQGTGTDTQYF. J is TRBJ2-3 and V is TRBV4-2, with a weak D call TRBD2 (6 bases). The ends were cut back, 3 bases at V and 1 base at J, with 8 bases in the middle. Per germline, CDR1 LGHNA and CDR2 YNFKEQ. This CDR3 has 14 amino acids.

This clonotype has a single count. The CDR3 nucleotides read TGTGCCAGCAGCCCTCGGACAGGGAATGGCTACACCTTC. Its translation: CASSPRTGNGYTF. V gene TRBV28 combines with J gene TRBJ1-2; 8 bases line up with TRBD1. Germline V gene data show CDR1 as MDHEN and CDR2 as SYDVKM. CDR3 length: 13 amino acids. The V and J ends lost 6 bases and 6 bases, in that order; junction bases with no gene match: 6.

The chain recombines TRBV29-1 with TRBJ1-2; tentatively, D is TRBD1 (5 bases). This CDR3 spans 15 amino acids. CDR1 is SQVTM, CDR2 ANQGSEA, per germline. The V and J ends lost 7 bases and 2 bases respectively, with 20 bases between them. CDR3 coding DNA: TGCAGCGCACGCCTCCTGGACATCTTCAACTATGGCTACACCTTC. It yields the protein CSARLLDIFNYGYTF.

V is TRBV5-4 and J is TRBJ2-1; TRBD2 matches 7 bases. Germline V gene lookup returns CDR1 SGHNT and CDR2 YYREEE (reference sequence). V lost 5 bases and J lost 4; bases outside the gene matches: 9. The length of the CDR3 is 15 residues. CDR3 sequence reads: CASRTGTNSYNEQFF. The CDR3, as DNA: TGTGCCAGCAGGACCGGGACTAACTCTTACAATGAGCAGTTCTTC.

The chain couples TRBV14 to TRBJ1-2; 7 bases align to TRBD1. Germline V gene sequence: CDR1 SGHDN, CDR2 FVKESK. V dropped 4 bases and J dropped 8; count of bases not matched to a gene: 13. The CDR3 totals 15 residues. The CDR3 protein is CASSPRQGTGEGYTF. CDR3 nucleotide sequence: TGTGCCAGCAGCCCGAGACAGGGAACGGGAGAAGGCTACACCTTC.

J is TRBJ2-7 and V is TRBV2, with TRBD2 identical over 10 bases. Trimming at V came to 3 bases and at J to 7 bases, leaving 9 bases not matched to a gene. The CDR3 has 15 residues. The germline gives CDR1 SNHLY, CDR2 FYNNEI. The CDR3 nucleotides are TGTGCCAGCAGTGATGACGGACTAGCGGTGGGGGAGCAGTACTTC. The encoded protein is CASSDDGLAVGEQYF.

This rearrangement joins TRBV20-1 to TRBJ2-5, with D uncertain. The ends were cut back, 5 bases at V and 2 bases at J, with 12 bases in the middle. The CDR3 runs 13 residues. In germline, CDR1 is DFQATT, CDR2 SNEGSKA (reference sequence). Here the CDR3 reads CSALDWSQETQYF. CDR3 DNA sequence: TGCAGTGCTTTGGATTGGAGTCAAGAGACCCAGTACTTC.

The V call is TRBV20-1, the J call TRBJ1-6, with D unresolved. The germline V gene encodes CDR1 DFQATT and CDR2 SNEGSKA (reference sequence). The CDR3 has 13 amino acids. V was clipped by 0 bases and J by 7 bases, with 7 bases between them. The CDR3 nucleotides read TGCAGTGCTAGAGATAGAGGGAATTCACCCCTCCACTTT. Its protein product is CSARDRGNSPLHF.

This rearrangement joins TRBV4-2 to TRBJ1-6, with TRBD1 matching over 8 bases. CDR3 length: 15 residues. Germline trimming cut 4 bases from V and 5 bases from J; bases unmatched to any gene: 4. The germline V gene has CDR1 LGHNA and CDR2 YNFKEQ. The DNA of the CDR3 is TGTGCCAGCAGCCGGGACAGGACTAATAATTCACCCCTCCACTTT. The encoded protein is CASSRDRTNNSPLHF.

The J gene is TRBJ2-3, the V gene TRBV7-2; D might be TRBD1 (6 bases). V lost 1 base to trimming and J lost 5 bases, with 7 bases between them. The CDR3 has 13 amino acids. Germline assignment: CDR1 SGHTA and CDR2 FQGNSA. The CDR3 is CASSLDREDTQYF. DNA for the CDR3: TGTGCCAGCAGCTTAGACAGGGAAGATACGCAGTATTTT.

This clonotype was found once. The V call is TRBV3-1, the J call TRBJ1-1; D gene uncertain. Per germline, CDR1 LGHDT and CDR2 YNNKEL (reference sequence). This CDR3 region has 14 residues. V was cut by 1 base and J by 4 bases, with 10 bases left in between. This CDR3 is CASSQVRTGTEAFF. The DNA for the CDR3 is TGTGCCAGCAGCCAAGTACGGACGGGCACTGAAGCTTTCTTT.

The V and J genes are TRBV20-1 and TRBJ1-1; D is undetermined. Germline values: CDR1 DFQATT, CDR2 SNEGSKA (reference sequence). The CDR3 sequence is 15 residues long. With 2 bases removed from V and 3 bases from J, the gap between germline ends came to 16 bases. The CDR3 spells CSARSIIGLDTEAFF. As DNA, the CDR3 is TGCAGTGCTAGATCCATTATCGGCTTGGACACTGAAGCTTTCTTT.

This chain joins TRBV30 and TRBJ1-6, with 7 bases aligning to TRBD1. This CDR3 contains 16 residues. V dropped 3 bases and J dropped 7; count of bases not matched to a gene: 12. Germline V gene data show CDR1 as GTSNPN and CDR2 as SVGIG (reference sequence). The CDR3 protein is CAWRINPGTANSPLHF. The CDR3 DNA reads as TGTGCCTGGAGGATTAATCCCGGGACAGCCAATTCACCCCTCCACTTT.

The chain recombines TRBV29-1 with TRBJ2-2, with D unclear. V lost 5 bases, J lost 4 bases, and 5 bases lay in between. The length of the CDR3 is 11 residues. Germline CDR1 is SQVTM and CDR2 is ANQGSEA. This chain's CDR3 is CSVRLTGELFF. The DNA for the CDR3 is TGCAGCGTTAGACTCACCGGGGAGCTGTTTTTT.